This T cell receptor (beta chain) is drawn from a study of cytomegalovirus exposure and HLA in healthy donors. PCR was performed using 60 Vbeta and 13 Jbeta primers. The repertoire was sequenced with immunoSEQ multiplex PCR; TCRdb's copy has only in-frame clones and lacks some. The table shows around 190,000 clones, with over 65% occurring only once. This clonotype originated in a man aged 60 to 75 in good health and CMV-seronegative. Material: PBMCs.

Written as DNA, the CDR3 is TGTGCCAGCAGTCCAGAAGCGAACTATGGCTACACCTTC. It is translated as CASSPEANYGYTF. The J gene is TRBJ1-2, the V gene TRBV28; D gene unclear. V was shortened by 5 bases and J by 2 bases, with 9 bases between the two germline ends. Germline CDR1 and CDR2: MDHEN and SYDVKM. The CDR3 covers 13 residues.